A selection of T cell receptor beta chains follows, all from one sample in a study of CD8+ T cells in alopecia areata. Clones were sequenced by immunoSEQ multiplex PCR, and TCRdb holds only the in-frame ones, with some missing. The sample includes roughly 150,000 clones, around 50% of them seen just once. The specimen sequenced was CD4+ T cells sorted from blood. The receptors here all came from a human donor with alopecia areata. Both conserved end residues are part of each CDR3. D genes are given only for firm matches. The size entry is marked missing in some rows and otherwise reads once, few, many or a size class.

D gene	V gene	clone size	J gene	CDR3 length	CDR3 DNA	CDR3 protein
-	TRBV29-1	-	TRBJ1-2	13	TGCAGCGCTGGAACAGGACGCAACTATGGCTACACCTTC	CSAGTGRNYGYTF
TRBD2	TRBV5-1	-	TRBJ2-1	15	TGCGCCAGCAGGTACCTAGCGGGAGAAGGCAATGAGCAGTTCTTC	CASRYLAGEGNEQFF
TRBD1	TRBV29-1	few	TRBJ2-3	13	TGCAGCGTTTCCCCAGGGGGTCTAGATACGCAGTATTTT	CSVSPGGLDTQYF
-	TRBV27	-	TRBJ1-1	14	TGTGCCAGCAAAAGACAGACCTTGAACACTGAAGCTTTCTTT	CASKRQTLNTEAFF
TRBD1	TRBV15	few	TRBJ2-5	18	TGTGCCACCAGCTTTAGACAGGGGGCCTACATCGGTTCGGAGACCCAGTACTTC	CATSFRQGAYIGSETQYF
TRBD1	TRBV27	-	TRBJ1-1	13	TGTGCCAGCAGCAACAGGGGGAACACTGAAGCTTTCTTT	CASSNRGNTEAFF
-	TRBV7-9	-	TRBJ2-3	14	TGTGCCAGCAGCTTAAGCAGGGGTACAGATACGCAGTATTTT	CASSLSRGTDTQYF
TRBD2	TRBV19	many	TRBJ2-5	13	TGTGCCAGTAGTACAGGACTAGTAGAGACCCAGTACTTC	CASSTGLVETQYF
-	TRBV5-1	-	TRBJ2-7	12	TGCGCCAGCAGCTCAACCCATTTCGAGCAGTACTTC	CASSSTHFEQYF
TRBD1	TRBV4-2	-	TRBJ1-2	15	TGTGCCAGCAGCCAACCGGACAGGGACCTTTTAGACTACACCTTC	CASSQPDRDLLDYTF
-	TRBV7-8	-	TRBJ1-1	13	TGTGCCAGCAGCGAACAGGGTCAAACTGAAGCTTTCTTT	CASSEQGQTEAFF
TRBD2	TRBV7-7	-	TRBJ2-5	15	TGTGCTAGCAGCTCGACTAGCGTGAAATGGGAGACCCAGTACTTC	CASSSTSVKWETQYF
TRBD1	TRBV5-4	-	TRBJ2-3	14	TGTGCCAGCAGCTTGCAGGGGGCTACAGATACGCAGTATTTT	CASSLQGATDTQYF
-	TRBV29-1	few	TRBJ2-7	9	TGCAGCGGTTACTACGAGCAGTACTTC	CSGYYEQYF
-	TRBV7-3	-	TRBJ2-5	15	TGTGCCAGCAGCCCCATCGGCACAGCTCAAGAGACCCAGTACTTC	CASSPIGTAQETQYF
-	TRBV7-2	few	TRBJ2-7	13	TGTGCCAGCAGCTTAACTCACAGCTACGAGCAGTACTTC	CASSLTHSYEQYF
-	TRBV29-1	-	TRBJ1-1	14	TGCAGCGTTAAGTTGCAGGTCCCGAACACTGAAGCTTTCTTT	CSVKLQVPNTEAFF
TRBD1	TRBV5-1	-	TRBJ1-4	15	TGCGCCAGCAGCTTGGCCCCAGGGGGCGGTGAAAAACTGTTTTTT	CASSLAPGGGEKLFF
-	TRBV5-4	few	TRBJ2-3	13	TGTGCCAGCAGCTCAACCGGCACAGATACGCAGTATTTT	CASSSTGTDTQYF
TRBD2	TRBV6-5	-	TRBJ2-1	15	TGTGCCAGCAGTCCTGGACTAGCGGTATACAATGAGCAGTTCTTC	CASSPGLAVYNEQFF
-	TRBV5-1	-	TRBJ2-5	13	TGCGCCAGCAGCACCGGGGGACAAGAGACCCAGTACTTC	CASSTGGQETQYF
TRBD1	TRBV29-1	-	TRBJ1-1	13	TGCAGCGTTGGGACAGGGGGCTTCACTGAAGCTTTCTTT	CSVGTGGFTEAFF
-	TRBV7-2	once	TRBJ1-1	14	TGTGCCAGCAGCCGGGGGATTGGGGACACTGAAGCTTTCTTT	CASSRGIGDTEAFF
-	TRBV28	-	TRBJ2-1	13	TGTGCCAGCAGTTTTTTCCTCAACAATGAGCAGTTCTTC	CASSFFLNNEQFF
-	TRBV29-1	-	TRBJ2-1	14	TGCAGCGTTGTACAGGCGAGCTCCTACAATGAGCAGTTCTTC	CSVVQASSYNEQFF
TRBD2	TRBV7-9	few	TRBJ2-7	14	TGTGCCATCCAGACTGAGCGGGGCTCCTACGAGCAGTACTTC	CAIQTERGSYEQYF
-	TRBV9	-	TRBJ2-2	14	TGTGCCAGCAGCTCCACTAGGAGCACCGGGGAGCTGTTTTTT	CASSSTRSTGELFF
-	TRBV29-1	few	TRBJ1-5	13	TGCAGCGTTGCGGAGGGACAAGAAACGCCCCAGCATTTT	CSVAEGQETPQHF
TRBD1	TRBV5-6	few	TRBJ1-1	18	TGTGCCAGCAGCTTGCTTTTTGGGACAGGGGATTTCAGCACTGAAGCTTTCTTT	CASSLLFGTGDFSTEAFF
-	TRBV5-1	few	TRBJ2-6	14	TGCGCCAGCAGCTGGGACTCTGGGGCCAACGTCCTGACTTTC	CASSWDSGANVLTF
-	TRBV30	-	TRBJ2-5	13	TGTGCCTGGAGTCGGAACCCAGGAGGGACCCAGTACTTC	CAWSRNPGGTQYF
TRBD1	TRBV7-8	-	TRBJ2-7	14	TGTGCCAGCAGCTTAGATGACAGGGGGTACGAGCAGTACTTC	CASSLDDRGYEQYF
-	TRBV4-1	-	TRBJ1-1	14	TGCGCCAGCAGCCGGGACCTTCTAAACACTGAAGCTTTCTTT	CASSRDLLNTEAFF
TRBD1	TRBV19	-	TRBJ2-1	14	TGTGCCAGTAATCGGGACAGGGGTCAAGGTGAGCAGTTCTTC	CASNRDRGQGEQFF
TRBD2	TRBV7-2	few	TRBJ2-1	16	TGTGCCAGCAGCTTCCCAGCGGGAGCTGCCTACAATGAGCAGTTCTTC	CASSFPAGAAYNEQFF
TRBD2	TRBV30	-	TRBJ2-2	16	TGTGCCTCACATGGGTTTGAGCGGGACGTGACCGGGGAGCTGTTTTTT	CASHGFERDVTGELFF
-	TRBV5-1	-	TRBJ2-7	14	TGCGCCAGCAGCCCGGGAGTAACCGCCTACGAGCAGTACTTC	CASSPGVTAYEQYF
-	TRBV2	-	TRBJ2-5	14	TGTGCCAGCAGAGCAACAGGGCTTGCAGAGACCCAGTACTTC	CASRATGLAETQYF
-	TRBV29-1	few	TRBJ2-7	15	TGCAGCGTTGGTTTTTTAAGCCTGGGACGTTACGAGCAGTACTTC	CSVGFLSLGRYEQYF
-	TRBV29-1	-	TRBJ2-5	10	TGCAGCGTTGACTGGGAGACCCAGTACTTC	CSVDWETQYF
-	TRBV6-1	once	TRBJ1-3	13	TGTGCCAGCAGTGAAGATGGAGGTGACACCATATATTTT	CASSEDGGDTIYF
TRBD1	TRBV5-1	-	TRBJ2-6	16	TGCGCCAGCACGGGACAGGGAATCTCTGGGGCCAACGTCCTGACTTTC	CASTGQGISGANVLTF
-	TRBV7-9	-	TRBJ2-6	14	TGTGCCAGCAGCTTAACGGGGGGGGCCAACGTCCTGACTTTC	CASSLTGGANVLTF
-	TRBV14	-	TRBJ2-7	11	TGTGCCAGCAGCCAAGATTACGAGCAGTACTTC	CASSQDYEQYF
TRBD2	TRBV5-1	-	TRBJ2-3	16	TGCGCCAGCAGGCCATTCGGAGCGGGAACCCGCGATACGCAGTATTTT	CASRPFGAGTRDTQYF